The 18 T cell receptor beta chains listed next were all sequenced from one sample in a study of molecular identifiers for immune sequencing clone quantification. TCRdb redid the calling of the PCR reads with MiXCR, one entry per CDR3 protein. The sample gives 250,000 to 350,000 distinct CDR3 sequences, roughly a fifth of which show up once; roughly 0.8% is in the top ten. Sample: naive CD8+ T cells from blood, with Jurkat cell RNA spiked in. Specified subset: FACS-sorted CD8+CD4-CCR7+CD45RA+ naive T cells. These receptors all come from a human donor in good health. Some libraries in this study had Jurkat cell RNA spiked in.

The chain combines TRBV6-2 or TRBV6-3 with TRBJ2-1, with 8 bases matching TRBD2. The trim removed 8 bases at V and 6 bases at J, leaving 12 bases unmatched. The CDR3 has 15 residues. CDR1 and CDR2 from the germline V gene are MNHEY and SVGEGT. CDR3 in amino acids: CASRSGGSVGNEQFF. CDR3 bases: TGTGCCAGCCGGTCGGGGGGGAGTGTAGGCAATGAGCAGTTCTTC.

This clonotype was seen only once. A much larger clone differs from this one at a single base, so this may be a read error. The rearrangement uses TRBV9 and TRBJ2-7; D call uncertain. The germline V and J ends were trimmed by 4 bases and 3 bases, with 14 bases remaining between them. The germline CDR1 and CDR2 sequences are SGDLS and YYNGEE. The CDR3 spans 14 residues. This CDR3 is CASSLFPEVYEQYF. The CDR3 region has the DNA TGTGCCAGCAGCCTCTTCCCCGAGGTCTACGAGCAGTACTTC.

With respect to this clonotype: One end of the junction is discordant with germline, which a read error may explain. CDR3 protein: CASRWTGDNGQFF. Here the CDR3 DNA reads TGTGCCAGCAGATGGACAGGGGACAATGGGCAGTTCTTC. This chain connects TRBV3-1 to TRBJ2-1; 9 nucleotides align to TRBD1. The CDR3 covers 13 residues. The germline V gene has CDR1 LGHDT and CDR2 YNNKEL (reference sequence).

This clonotype was counted ten times or more. The chain joins TRBV21-1 to TRBJ2-2; TRBD1 is the table's D call, not checked against the DNA. TRBV21-1 is listed as a pseudogene. CDR3 length: 19 residues. The CDR3 spells CASSKEAVRRRTGTGELFF. In nucleotides, the CDR3 is TGTGCCAGCAGCAAAGAGGCGGTCAGGCGGCGGACAGGCACCGGGGAGCTGTTTTTT.

In its sample, this clonotype was seen a few times. A junction end diverges from the germline sequence, so it may reflect a read error. The chain recombines TRBV19 with TRBJ2-3, with D possibly TRBD2 on 5 matching bases. Germline V lookup: CDR1 LNHDA, CDR2 SQIVND (reference sequence). This CDR3 has 14 residues. In DNA form, the CDR3 reads TGTGCCAGTATGGACTCGATCCTCACAGATATGCAGTATTTT. Translated: CASMDSILTDMQYF.

This clonotype was seen a single time. This may be a read error: a much more frequent sequence differs by one nucleotide. This chain uses TRBV7-9 with TRBJ2-5; D call uncertain. Looked up from germline, CDR1 is SEHNR and CDR2 is FQNEAQ (reference sequence). Trimming removed 5 bases at V and 3 bases at J, with 16 bases between. The CDR3 has 15 residues. CDR3 in DNA: TGTGCCAGCAGCATAGTAGGCCGGATCGAAGAGACCCAGTACTTC. It is translated as CASSIVGRIEETQYF.

In the case of this clonotype: This clone may be a read error of a much larger clone one base away. The chain recombines TRBV25-1 with TRBJ2-7; tentative D call: TRBD2 (6 bases). The CDR3 loop spans 16 amino acids. In germline, CDR1 is MGHDK, CDR2 SYGVNS. CDR3 DNA sequence: TGTGCCAGCACTAGAACTGGAGGGGAGCACTCCTACGGGCAGTACTTC. It specifies CASTRTGGEHSYGQYF.

Many counts were recorded for this clonotype. Here the CDR3 reads CASSSGQGRDTEAFF. CDR3 bases: TGTGCCAGCAGCTCGGGACAAGGGCGGGACACTGAAGCTTTCTTT. J is TRBJ1-1 and V is TRBV13; a weak D match, TRBD1 (6 bases). The germline gives CDR1 PRHDT, CDR2 FYEKMQ (reference sequence). The CDR3 is 15 residues long. V lost 4 bases and J lost 3, with 15 bases in between.

In this sample, this clonotype turned up many times. The chain links TRBV28 to TRBJ2-3, with unresolved D. Trimming took off 3 bases at V and 4 bases at J, with 8 bases between the two ends. This CDR3 has 13 amino acids. Germline assignment: CDR1 MDHEN and CDR2 SYDVKM. The CDR3 loop is CASSFFRSDTQYF. DNA of the CDR3: TGTGCCAGCAGTTTCTTTAGGTCAGATACGCAGTATTTT.

V usage is TRBV7-9 and J usage is TRBJ2-7, with D perhaps being TRBD1 or TRBD2 (5 bases each). The germline gives CDR1 SEHNR, CDR2 FQNEAQ (reference sequence). V was shortened by 4 bases and J by 0 bases, with 19 bases between the two germline ends. This CDR3 spans 17 amino acids. The CDR3 DNA reads TGTGCCAGCAGCTCGCAGGTAAAATCAGGGACCTCCTACGAGCAGTACTTC. It encodes CASSSQVKSGTSYEQYF.

This clonotype has a handful of counts. The chain couples TRBV7-6 to TRBJ1-1, with a possible D match to TRBD1 (5 bases). Deletions cut 5 bases from V and 3 bases from J, with 16 bases between. The germline gives CDR1 SGHVS, CDR2 FNYEAQ. This CDR3 has 15 amino acids. The CDR3 sequence is CASSTFVGADTEAFF. CDR3 bases: TGTGCCAGCAGCACTTTTGTTGGGGCAGACACTGAAGCTTTCTTT.

This clonotype was observed a few times. The V and J genes are TRBV27 and TRBJ2-1; D is possibly TRBD2 (6 bases). The CDR3 has 17 amino acids. The germline V gene has CDR1 MNHEY and CDR2 SMNVEV (reference sequence). Trimming left V 0 bases short and J 4 bases short, with 16 bases between. For the CDR3, the DNA is TGTGCCAGCAGTTTATCTTTCGGGACTTTGGGTTACAATGAGCAGTTCTTC. This codes for CASSLSFGTLGYNEQFF.

This clonotype was counted only a few times. The chain employs TRBV4-3 and TRBJ2-3; TRBD2 matches 8 bases. J gave up 2 bases and V 1 base, and 5 bases lay outside the gene matches. From germline, CDR1 is LGHNA and CDR2 YSLEER. This CDR3 comprises 16 residues. The CDR3 spells CASSQVLADYTDTQYF. The CDR3 bases are TGCGCCAGCAGCCAAGTACTAGCGGATTACACAGATACGCAGTATTTT.

This clonotype has at least ten counts. This sequence joins TRBV5-1 and TRBJ2-7, with TRBD2 matching over 10 bases. The CDR3 loop spans 15 amino acids. With V trimmed by 3 bases and J by 3 bases, 6 bases remained unmatched. Germline V gene data show CDR1 as SGHRS and CDR2 as YFSETQ. As DNA, the CDR3 is TGCGCCAGCAGCTACAGCCTAGCGGGGGACTACGAGCAGTACTTC. This gives the protein CASSYSLAGDYEQYF.

This clonotype was counted many times. J is TRBJ2-1 and V is TRBV29-1, with unresolved D. Trimming removed 7 bases at V and 4 bases at J, with 11 bases between. Germline V gene lookup returns CDR1 SQVTM and CDR2 ANQGSEA. The CDR3 totals 12 residues. The chain's CDR3 is CSAPLGYNEQFF. DNA of the CDR3: TGCAGCGCCCCCCTAGGTTACAATGAGCAGTTCTTC.

This clonotype was counted ten times or more. The chain carries TRBV4-1 and TRBJ1-5; 7 positions match TRBD1. The CDR3 sequence is 14 residues long. J was trimmed by 5 bases and V by 6 bases; bases with no gene match: 7. The germline V gene has CDR1 MGHRA and CDR2 YSYEKL. The CDR3 DNA reads TGCGCCAGCAGTCAGACAGGGCCCTATCAGCCCCAGCATTTT. Translating it yields CASSQTGPYQPQHF.

Of note for this clonotype: A read error may be the cause here, since a much bigger clone is one base away. This rearrangement joins TRBV28 to TRBJ2-1, with D uncertain. The V gene's germline CDR1 is MDHEN and CDR2 SYDVKM. The CDR3 contains 15 residues. The CDR3 spells CASSLQVPTYNERFF. DNA of the CDR3: TGTGCCAGCAGTTTACAGGTGCCCACCTACAATGAGCGGTTCTTC.

Ten or more counts support this clonotype. The chain is built from TRBV7-9 and TRBJ2-3; D is perhaps TRBD2 (5 bases). The V gene lost 7 bases and the J gene lost 0 bases, with 14 bases spanning the gap. Per the germline V gene, CDR1 is SEHNR and CDR2 is FQNEAQ (reference sequence). CDR3 size: 15 residues. This CDR3 reads CASTEVEGSTDTQYF. For the CDR3, the DNA is TGTGCCAGCACCGAAGTAGAGGGTAGCACAGATACGCAGTATTTT.